This T cell receptor (beta chain) was obtained from a study of identical twins. Study-level points and caveats: Weaker excess twin sharing was seen among beta out-of-frame sequences. Analyses of zero insertions could, in part, be confounded by invariant MAIT and iNKT cells.

In regard to this clonotype: Its antigen is undetermined.

Carrying unique molecular identifiers, the cDNA also gained a universal primer site through template switching. TCRdb fed the 5' RACE reads into MiXCR, producing one record per CDR3 protein. The table has 400,000 to 500,000 distinct CDR3 sequences, roughly 20% seen once; the top ten hold roughly 12%. With 3 bases removed from V and 9 bases from J, the gap between germline ends came to 19 bases. Germline V gives CDR1 MDHEN, CDR2 SYDVKM. This CDR3 is 15 amino acids long. The origin of this receptor is a man between 50 and 59 years old in good health. Sequencing was carried out using naive T cells sorted from blood. V and J are TRBV28 and TRBJ2-3; possibly TRBD1 for D (6 bases). CDR3 sequence: CASSLWEQGKRTQYF. In DNA form, the CDR3 reads TGTGCCAGCAGTTTGTGGGAACAGGGCAAACGGACGCAGTATTTT.